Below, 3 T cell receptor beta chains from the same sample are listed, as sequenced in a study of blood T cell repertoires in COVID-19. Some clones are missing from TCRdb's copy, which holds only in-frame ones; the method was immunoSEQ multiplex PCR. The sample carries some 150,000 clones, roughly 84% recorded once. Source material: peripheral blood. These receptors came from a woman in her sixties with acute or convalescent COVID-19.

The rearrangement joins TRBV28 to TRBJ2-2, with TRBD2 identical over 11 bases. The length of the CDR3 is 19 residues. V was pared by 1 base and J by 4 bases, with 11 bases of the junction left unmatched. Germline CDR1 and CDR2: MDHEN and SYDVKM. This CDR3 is CASSLYTGLAEFLTGELFF. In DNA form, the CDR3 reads TGTGCCAGCAGTTTATACACGGGACTAGCGGAGTTTCTCACCGGGGAGCTGTTTTTT.

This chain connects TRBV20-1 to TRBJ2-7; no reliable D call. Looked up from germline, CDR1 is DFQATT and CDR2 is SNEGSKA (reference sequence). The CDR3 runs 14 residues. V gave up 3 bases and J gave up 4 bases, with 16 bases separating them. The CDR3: CSASGPRTGYEQYF. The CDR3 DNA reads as TGCAGTGCTAGTGGGCCCAGAACCGGGTACGAGCAGTACTTC.

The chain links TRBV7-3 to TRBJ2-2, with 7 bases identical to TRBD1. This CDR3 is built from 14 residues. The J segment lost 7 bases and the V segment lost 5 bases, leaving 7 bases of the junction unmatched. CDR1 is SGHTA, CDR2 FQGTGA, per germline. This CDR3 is CASSPFRQGGELFF. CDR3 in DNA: TGTGCCAGCAGCCCCTTTCGACAGGGCGGGGAGCTGTTTTTT.